Listed below are T cell receptor beta chains from one sample, sequenced in a study of technical replicates of blood from a few donors. Using immunoSEQ multiplex PCR, the repertoire was profiled, and TCRdb retains in-frame clones only, with some absent. This sample has 76,000 or so clones, with roughly 90% found just once. Sequencing input: T cells isolated from PBMCs. These receptor sequences come from a human donor in good health. Both conserved end residues are part of each CDR3. D genes are given only for firm matches. The size field is filled for only some rows; it gives once, few, many or a size class.

v_gene	abundance	j_gene	d_gene	CDR3aa	CDR3nt
TRBV19	NA	TRBJ2-7	TRBD1	CASSIGTGSYEQYF	TGTGCCAGTAGTATCGGGACAGGGTCCTACGAGCAGTACTTC
TRBV7-2	NA	TRBJ2-7	NA	CASSLNRFSEQYF	TGTGCCAGCAGCTTAAACCGGTTCTCAGAGCAGTACTTC
TRBV5-8	NA	TRBJ1-5	NA	CASSLQNFANQPQHF	TGTGCCAGCAGCCTACAGAATTTTGCCAATCAGCCCCAGCATTTT
TRBV20-1	NA	TRBJ2-3	NA	CSASVRDTQYF	TGCAGTGCTAGTGTGCGAGATACGCAGTATTTT
TRBV13	NA	TRBJ2-2	NA	CASSRRGGPTGELFF	TGTGCCAGCAGCCGGAGGGGGGGGCCCACCGGGGAGCTGTTTTTT
TRBV4-1	NA	TRBJ2-3	NA	CASSQPPRDTQYF	TGCGCCAGCAGCCAACCACCCCGGGATACGCAGTATTTT
TRBV28	NA	TRBJ2-7	TRBD1	CASSFPGQGAHEQYF	TGTGCCAGCAGTTTCCCCGGACAGGGGGCCCACGAGCAGTACTTC
TRBV19	few	TRBJ1-6	NA	CASSMTGITYNSPLHF	TGTGCCAGTAGTATGACAGGAATTACCTATAATTCACCCCTCCACTTT
TRBV7-9	NA	TRBJ2-1	NA	CASSSSMYNEQFF	TGTGCCAGCAGCTCGTCTATGTACAATGAGCAGTTCTTC
TRBV2	NA	TRBJ2-2	NA	CASSGLAGGELFF	TGTGCCAGCAGTGGGCTAGCTGGGGGGGAGCTGTTTTTT
TRBV28	NA	TRBJ1-1	NA	CASSLFQGWSTEAFF	TGTGCCAGCAGTTTATTCCAGGGGTGGAGCACTGAAGCTTTCTTT
TRBV25-1	NA	TRBJ1-6	NA	CASSEFQGSYNSPLHF	TGTGCCAGCAGTGAATTCCAGGGCTCCTATAATTCACCCCTCCACTTT
TRBV29-1	NA	TRBJ2-7	TRBD1	CSVELSRGSEQYF	TGCAGCGTTGAGCTTTCCAGGGGGAGCGAGCAGTACTTC
TRBV19	NA	TRBJ2-3	TRBD1	CASSPRQGPDTQYF	TGTGCCAGTAGTCCAAGACAGGGGCCAGATACGCAGTATTTT
TRBV27	NA	TRBJ2-7	NA	CASSFIGYEQYF	TGTGCCAGCAGTTTTATCGGCTACGAGCAGTACTTC
TRBV4-1	NA	TRBJ2-5	TRBD2	CASSHLAGMGETQYF	TGCGCCAGCAGCCATTTAGCGGGAATGGGTGAGACCCAGTACTTC
TRBV14	NA	TRBJ2-5	NA	CASSQRIRGQETQYF	TGTGCCAGCAGCCAACGCATTCGGGGCCAAGAGACCCAGTACTTC
TRBV12-1	once	TRBJ2-7	NA	CASSLLRKGGYEQYF	TGTGCCAGCAGCTTACTCAGAAAGGGGGGGTACGAGCAGTACTTC
TRBV11-2	NA	TRBJ2-7	NA	CASSPSEAPGVYEQYF	TGTGCCAGCAGCCCCTCCGAGGCACCCGGGGTCTACGAGCAGTACTTC